This is a list of T cell receptor beta chains from one sample in a study of beta chain features in type 1 diabetes. Repertoires were generated with immunoSEQ multiplex PCR, while TCRdb's copy carries only in-frame clones and drops some. This table has about 140,000 clones, about a tenth appearing once. The sequenced sample was central memory CD4+ T cells from blood. The receptors stem from a woman between 40 and 50 years old in good health. Both conserved end residues are part of each CDR3. A D gene is named only where the DNA matches it firmly. Size tells how often a clone was seen (once, few, many) or the class of an expanded clone, and some rows leave it out.

-	TRBV7-8	TRBJ1-5	-	CASSLGGDQPQHF	TGTGCCAGCAGCTTAGGAGGAGATCAGCCCCAGCATTTT
many	TRBV7-9	TRBJ2-4	TRBD1	CASSTGQGANIQYF	TGTGCCAGCAGCACGGGACAGGGCGCGAACATTCAGTACTTC
-	TRBV19	TRBJ1-4	-	CASSRRQADEKLFF	TGTGCCAGTAGTAGAAGACAGGCCGATGAAAAACTGTTTTTT
few	TRBV5-1	TRBJ2-4	TRBD2	CASSLDSGGAGNIQYF	TGCGCCAGCAGCTTGGATAGCGGGGGGGCCGGTAACATTCAGTACTTC
few	TRBV4-3	TRBJ2-5	-	CASHGGGGGETQYF	TGCGCCAGCCACGGCGGGGGCGGGGGAGAGACCCAGTACTTC
-	TRBV7-9	TRBJ1-1	-	CASSLTWNTEAFF	TGTGCCAGCAGCTTAACATGGAACACTGAAGCTTTCTTT
-	TRBV2	TRBJ2-2	-	CASRQVKTGELFF	TGTGCCAGCAGACAAGTAAAGACCGGGGAGCTGTTTTTT
few	TRBV7-8	TRBJ2-7	TRBD2	CASSFFGGSYEQYF	TGTGCCAGCAGCTTCTTCGGGGGGTCCTACGAGCAGTACTTC
-	TRBV5-1	TRBJ1-6	TRBD1	CASSMRQGANSPLHF	TGCGCCAGCAGCATGAGACAGGGGGCCAATTCACCCCTCCACTTT
few	TRBV4-3	TRBJ1-2	-	CASSQPPGSRNYGYTF	TGCGCCAGCAGCCAACCCCCAGGGTCCCGTAACTATGGCTACACCTTC
few	TRBV6-1	TRBJ1-1	-	CASARGGDTEAFF	TGTGCCAGCGCTAGGGGCGGCGACACTGAAGCTTTCTTT
many	TRBV7-8	TRBJ1-6	-	CASSRGQISSYNSPLHF	TGTGCCAGCAGCCGCGGACAGATCAGCTCCTATAATTCACCCCTCCACTTT
-	TRBV2	TRBJ2-1	TRBD1	CASRSQGQGYNEQFF	TGTGCCAGCAGGAGCCAGGGACAGGGCTACAATGAGCAGTTCTTC
-	TRBV5-4	TRBJ2-5	TRBD2	CASSWGLTQETQYF	TGTGCCAGCAGCTGGGGACTAACTCAAGAGACCCAGTACTTC
-	TRBV29-1	TRBJ1-2	-	CSVVEGSYTF	TGCAGCGTTGTCGAGGGAAGCTACACCTTC
many	TRBV13	TRBJ1-1	-	CASSSQGTTAFF	TGTGCCAGCAGCTCCCAGGGAACGACAGCTTTCTTT
-	TRBV7-2	TRBJ2-7	TRBD1	CASSLRRQGAYEQYF	TGTGCCAGCAGCCTCCGTCGACAGGGGGCCTACGAGCAGTACTTC
-	TRBV18	TRBJ2-2	-	CASSPPIRGNPGELFF	TGTGCCAGCTCACCACCCATAAGGGGTAATCCCGGGGAGCTGTTTTTT
few	TRBV14	TRBJ1-2	-	CASSRLVDTGLNYGYTF	TGTGCCAGCAGCCGCCTGGTTGACACAGGTCTTAACTATGGCTACACCTTC
many	TRBV19	TRBJ2-1	TRBD1	CASTLRGGSYNEQFF	TGTGCCAGTACCCTCAGAGGGGGCAGTTACAATGAGCAGTTCTTC
few	TRBV5-1	TRBJ1-5	TRBD1	CASSLDRNSNQPQHF	TGCGCCAGCAGCCTGGACAGGAATAGCAATCAGCCCCAGCATTTT
few	TRBV7-2	TRBJ2-3	TRBD2	CASSPWTSEVSTDTQYF	TGTGCCAGCAGCCCCTGGACTAGCGAAGTAAGCACAGATACGCAGTATTTT
few	TRBV5-1	TRBJ1-5	-	CASSLEGVSNQPQHF	TGCGCCAGCAGCTTGGAGGGGGTTTCCAATCAGCCCCAGCATTTT
many	TRBV6-6	TRBJ2-5	TRBD1	CASSSVQGAVRETQYF	TGTGCCAGCAGTTCCGTGCAGGGGGCTGTACGAGAGACCCAGTACTTC
-	TRBV2	TRBJ1-1	TRBD1	CASIGQGTAEAFF	TGTGCCAGCATCGGACAGGGAACGGCTGAAGCTTTCTTT
many	TRBV7-6	TRBJ1-4	-	CASSHRRGNGEKLFF	TGTGCCAGCAGCCACCGCCGAGGGAATGGTGAAAAACTGTTTTTT
few	TRBV9	TRBJ2-3	TRBD2	CASTRRGGPLDTQYF	TGTGCCAGCACCCGACGGGGGGGGCCCTTGGATACGCAGTATTTT
-	TRBV5-1	TRBJ2-5	-	CASALGRQQETQYF	TGCGCCAGCGCCCTAGGAAGACAGCAAGAGACCCAGTACTTC
-	TRBV5-1	TRBJ1-1	-	CASSLQPGVMNTEAFF	TGCGCCAGCAGCTTGCAACCAGGGGTTATGAACACTGAAGCTTTCTTT
-	TRBV7-2	TRBJ1-1	-	CASSRGGGMSPNTEAFF	TGTGCCAGCAGCCGAGGGGGGGGTATGTCCCCGAACACTGAAGCTTTCTTT
few	TRBV5-1	TRBJ1-1	-	CASNRGHTSTAEAFF	TGCGCCAGCAACCGAGGCCATACAAGTACGGCTGAAGCTTTCTTT
-	TRBV19	TRBJ1-5	TRBD1	CASAPTGLIQHF	TGTGCCAGTGCCCCGACAGGGTTAATCCAGCATTTT
-	TRBV7-2	TRBJ1-5	TRBD1	CASSYVLCMVTGLDQPQHF	TGTGCCAGCAGCTACGTGCTATGTATGGTGACAGGGCTTGATCAGCCCCAGCATTTT
-	TRBV6-1	TRBJ2-7	-	CASSDVPGLPYEQYF	TGTGCCAGCAGTGACGTTCCGGGACTTCCCTACGAGCAGTACTTC
few	TRBV7-9	TRBJ1-1	TRBD1	CASSPGVQGGYTEAFF	TGTGCCAGCAGCCCAGGGGTCCAAGGGGGCTACACTGAAGCTTTCTTT
few	TRBV7-9	TRBJ2-1	TRBD1	CASSSDRGQFF	TGTGCCAGCAGCTCTGACAGGGGGCAGTTCTTC
few	TRBV27	TRBJ1-1	-	CASSLEGTNTEAFF	TGTGCCAGCAGTTTAGAGGGGACAAACACTGAAGCTTTCTTT
-	TRBV7-9	TRBJ1-4	-	CASSFLHGGEKLFF	TGTGCCAGCAGCTTTTTACACGGGGGGGAAAAACTGTTTTTT
few	TRBV5-6	TRBJ2-3	TRBD2	CASSLKLAGRTDTQYF	TGTGCCAGCAGCTTAAAACTAGCGGGGCGTACAGATACGCAGTATTTT
-	TRBV6-5	TRBJ2-4	-	CASHRGGFNIQYF	TGTGCCAGCCACCGAGGAGGGTTCAACATTCAGTACTTC
-	TRBV5-4	TRBJ2-1	-	CASSLLGVRKDNEQFF	TGTGCCAGCAGCCTCCTAGGGGTTAGAAAGGACAATGAGCAGTTCTTC
few	TRBV7-2	TRBJ1-1	-	CASSLGQRNTEAFF	TGTGCCAGCAGCTTAGGACAGCGAAACACTGAAGCTTTCTTT
-	TRBV19	TRBJ2-6	-	CASSMRAPGANVLTF	TGTGCCAGTAGTATGAGAGCGCCTGGGGCCAACGTCCTGACTTTC
-	TRBV2	TRBJ2-1	TRBD2	CASSPWTSYNEQFF	TGTGCCAGCAGCCCCTGGACTAGCTACAATGAGCAGTTCTTC
-	TRBV25-1	TRBJ2-7	-	CASAGGGSISYEQYF	TGTGCCAGCGCGGGCGGAGGGTCCATCTCCTACGAGCAGTACTTC
-	TRBV10-2	TRBJ2-7	-	CASSVAVDEQYF	TGCGCCAGCAGTGTGGCGGTGGACGAGCAGTACTTC
many	TRBV6-5	TRBJ1-1	-	CASARGGDTEAFF	TGTGCCAGCGCTAGGGGCGGCGACACTGAAGCTTTCTTT
-	TRBV7-8	TRBJ1-5	TRBD1	CASSWGQAYQPQHF	TGTGCCAGCAGCTGGGGACAGGCCTATCAGCCCCAGCATTTT
few	TRBV19	TRBJ2-1	TRBD2	CASTVAGGRGEQFF	TGTGCCAGTACGGTAGCGGGGGGCCGGGGTGAGCAGTTCTTC
few	TRBV4-2	TRBJ2-3	TRBD2	CASSQELAGHTDTQYF	TGTGCCAGCAGCCAAGAGCTAGCGGGGCACACAGATACGCAGTATTTT
few	TRBV5-1	TRBJ2-5	-	CASSSPGAAQTQYF	TGCGCCAGCAGCTCCCCAGGGGCGGCCCAGACCCAGTACTTC
-	TRBV9	TRBJ1-2	-	CASSQDLSNYGYTF	TGTGCCAGCAGCCAGGATTTGTCTAACTATGGCTACACCTTC
many	TRBV28	TRBJ1-2	-	CASRAQGGEGGYTF	TGTGCCAGCAGAGCCCAGGGCGGGGAAGGAGGCTACACCTTC
few	TRBV7-8	TRBJ2-7	-	CASSHRWEQYF	TGTGCCAGCAGCCACCGGTGGGAGCAGTACTTC
once	TRBV19	TRBJ1-2	-	CASSRQTGSYGYTF	TGTGCCAGTAGTAGACAAACAGGGAGCTATGGCTACACCTTC
-	TRBV6-6	TRBJ2-1	-	CASYVTRSSYNEQFF	TGTGCCAGTTATGTAACTAGGAGCTCCTACAATGAGCAGTTCTTC